A few counts support the clone carrying this TCR beta chain. This specimen comes from a study of shared T cell receptors in the human thymus. Germline values: CDR1 MGHRA, CDR2 YSYEKL. The CDR3 has 18 amino acids. Trimming at V came to 5 bases and at J to 3 bases, leaving 16 bases not matched to a gene. Profiled with immunoSEQ multiplex PCR; TCRdb holds only in-frame clones, not every one. This table has more than 550,000 clones, approximately 85% appearing once. Another study also made use of these data, one on human thymus T cells. That paper adds: Thymus pieces cut out during corrective heart surgery were the tissue that was used. Repertoires sampled from thymus and blood appeared biased in V and J gene usage.

This rearrangement joins TRBV4-1 to TRBJ1-5; 7 nucleotides align to TRBD1. This receptor was taken from a girl less than two years old with a congenital heart defect. The sequencing input was thymocytes. CDR3 coding DNA: TGCGCCAGCAGCGTGGGGTACAGGGGCCCCACGCCCAATCAGCCCCAGCATTTT. Protein sequence: CASSVGYRGPTPNQPQHF.